These T cell receptor beta chains were read from a single sample in a study of T cell repertoires in cytomegalovirus infection. TCRdb reprocessed the reads via MiXCR and lists one record per CDR3 protein. Counted here are some 120,000 distinct CDR3 sequences, about 9.4% occurring once; the ten biggest clones make up roughly 31%. Their specific antigens are unknown. Input material: PBMCs, sequenced either directly or after in vitro stimulation (not recorded which). The receptor source for this set is a human donor in good health (CMV status not recorded). Some clones in this sample may be carry-over from other donors' samples. CDR3s include the opening cysteine and the closing phenylalanine or tryptophan. Fields, in order: D gene, V gene, clone size, J gene, CDR3 protein, CDR3 DNA. A D gene is named only where the DNA matches it firmly. For some rows the clone size is stated as once, few or many, or as a class when expanded; others skip it.

>TRBD1|TRBV12-3/TRBV12-4|many|TRBJ1-3
CASSGGTAGNTIYF
TGTGCCAGCAGTGGAGGGACAGCTGGAAACACCATATATTTT
>NA|TRBV24-1|few|TRBJ2-3
CATSDLRDTQYF
TGTGCCACCAGTGACTTGAGAGATACGCAGTATTTT
>NA|TRBV7-2|many|TRBJ2-3
CASSLLSSTDTQYF
TGTGCCAGCAGCTTACTGAGTTCCACAGATACGCAGTATTTT
>NA|TRBV5-8|NA|TRBJ1-1
CASRYQVGQGSTEAFF
TGTGCCAGCAGGTACCAAGTAGGGCAGGGGAGCACTGAAGCTTTCTTT
>NA|TRBV7-9|NA|TRBJ2-1
CASSFGDYNEQFF
TGTGCCAGCAGCTTCGGGGACTACAATGAGCAGTTCTTC
>TRBD2|TRBV4-1|NA|TRBJ2-7
CASSQEFAGEPEQYF
TGCGCCAGCAGCCAAGAGTTCGCGGGAGAGCCCGAGCAGTACTTC
>NA|TRBV5-6|NA|TRBJ1-3
CASSLIGRSSGNTIYF
TGTGCCAGCAGCTTGATTGGCAGATCCTCTGGAAACACCATATATTTT
>NA|TRBV12-3/TRBV12-4|NA|TRBJ1-1
CASSARGTEAFF
TGTGCCAGCAGCGCCCGAGGTACTGAAGCTTTCTTT
>TRBD2|TRBV4-3|NA|TRBJ2-1
CASSQGLAGGHEQFF
TGCGCCAGCAGCCAGGGACTAGCGGGAGGTCATGAGCAGTTCTTC
>TRBD2|TRBV10-3|many|TRBJ2-1
CAISWGTGAGGEQFF
TGTGCCATCAGCTGGGGGACTGGCGCGGGGGGTGAGCAGTTCTTC
>NA|TRBV6-5|few|TRBJ1-1
CASSPTGINTEAFF
TGTGCCAGCAGCCCCACCGGGATCAACACTGAAGCTTTCTTT
>NA|TRBV7-2|NA|TRBJ1-2
CASSLADGPYGYTF
TGTGCCAGCAGCTTAGCTGACGGACCCTATGGCTACACCTTC
>NA|TRBV20-1|few|TRBJ2-3
CSEVALSTDTQYF
TGCAGTGAAGTCGCCCTAAGCACAGATACGCAGTATTTT
>TRBD1|TRBV12-3/TRBV12-4|NA|TRBJ1-2
CASSPRGRGLTNYGYTF
TGTGCCAGCAGTCCCCGGGGCAGGGGGCTTACTAACTATGGCTACACCTTC
>TRBD1|TRBV7-8|many|TRBJ1-5
CASSTPPGTGVGNQPQHF
TGTGCCAGCAGCACGCCTCCCGGGACAGGGGTTGGAAATCAGCCCCAGCATTTT
>TRBD1|TRBV10-3|many|TRBJ1-6
CAIKPGQGHNSPLHF
TGTGCCATCAAGCCGGGACAGGGGCATAATTCACCCCTCCACTTT
>NA|TRBV6-8|NA|TRBJ1-1
CASSYSGVATEAFF
TGTGCCAGCAGTTACTCGGGGGTGGCCACTGAAGCTTTCTTT
>NA|TRBV2|NA|TRBJ2-1
CASSERRAQPYNEQFF
TGTGCCAGCAGTGAACGGCGGGCACAACCTTACAATGAGCAGTTCTTC
>TRBD1|TRBV7-2|many|TRBJ2-7
CASSRDRGPTYEQYF
TGTGCCAGCAGCCGGGACAGGGGTCCCACCTACGAGCAGTACTTC
>NA|TRBV7-6|many|TRBJ2-1
CASSLRPGAGNNNEQFF
TGTGCCAGCAGCTTACGCCCGGGGGCGGGGAATAACAATGAGCAGTTCTTC
>NA|TRBV15|many|TRBJ2-2
CATSRDQGGELFF
TGTGCCACCAGCAGAGATCAAGGCGGGGAGCTGTTTTTT
>TRBD1|TRBV6-2/TRBV6-3|few|TRBJ1-5
CASSRGYRGDQPQHF
TGTGCCAGCAGTCGCGGTTACAGGGGGGATCAGCCCCAGCATTTT